This T cell receptor beta chain was recovered during a study of cytomegalovirus exposure and HLA in healthy donors. The PCR had 60 Vbeta and 13 Jbeta primers. Profiling relied on immunoSEQ multiplex PCR, and the TCRdb table lists in-frame clones only, not all of them. The sample contains 100,000 to 150,000 clones, over 70% of which appear only once. Germline CDR1 SGHTA, CDR2 FQGNSA. Between the trimmed V and J ends, which lost 2 bases and 7 bases, there was a span of 24 bases. The CDR3 runs 18 residues. The receptor was derived from a man between 18 and 35 years old in good health and CMV-seropositive. The chain joins TRBV7-2 to TRBJ1-5; maybe TRBD1 (6 bases). Material for sequencing was PBMCs. The CDR3 coding sequence is TGTGCCAGCAGCTTAAGTCCTGATTCTGGCGGGGGCGACCAGCCCCAGCATTTT. Encoded protein: CASSLSPDSGGGDQPQHF.